The 4 T cell receptor beta chains below all came from one sample that was sequenced in a study of blood T cell repertoires in COVID-19. TCRdb keeps only in-frame clones here, not all; method: immunoSEQ multiplex PCR. The sample lists approximately 150,000 clones; more than 75% were seen once. The sample taken for sequencing was peripheral blood. These receptors were obtained from a woman between 50 and 59 years old with COVID-19, enrolled during active disease.

J is TRBJ2-7 and V is TRBV6-5, with unresolved D. Germline V lookup: CDR1 MNHEY, CDR2 SVGAGI. V was pared by 4 bases and J by 1 base, with 8 bases between. There are 13 residues in the CDR3. Here the CDR3 DNA reads TGTGCCAGCAGTTCTGACATTTCCTACGAGCAGTACTTC. Protein: CASSSDISYEQYF.

The chain uses TRBV6-5 and TRBJ2-7, with 7 bases lining up with TRBD1. Unmatched junction bases numbered 5, after V lost 7 bases and J lost 2 bases. The CDR3 extends over 13 amino acids. CDR1 is MNHEY, CDR2 SVGAGI, per germline. The CDR3 nucleotides are TGTGCCAGCATAAGGGGGCAGACCTACGAGCAGTACTTC. It translates to CASIRGQTYEQYF.

This sequence joins TRBV2 and TRBJ2-5; D remains unclear. With 8 bases removed from V and 5 bases from J, the gap between germline ends came to 15 bases. The CDR3 spans 13 residues. CDR1 SNHLY and CDR2 FYNNEI come from the germline V gene. CDR3 coding DNA: TGTGCCAGCTGCGCTAGACTGAGGGAGACCCAGTACTTC. The encoded protein is CASCARLRETQYF.

The V call is TRBV19, the J call TRBJ1-2, with 8 bases aligning to TRBD1. CDR1 is LNHDA and CDR2 is SQIVND in the germline V gene (reference sequence). CDR3 length: 16 residues. V lost 6 bases, J lost 1 base, and 10 bases stayed unmatched. The DNA for the CDR3 is TGTGCCAGTAGGCCGCAGCCGACAGGGGATAACTATGGCTACACCTTC. Protein product: CASRPQPTGDNYGYTF.